This TCR beta chain was found in a study of beta chain features in type 1 diabetes. Study outcomes and limitations: Within each of all four CD4+ subsets, Type 1 diabetes patients had TCRB CDR3s that were moderately but significantly shorter. High-TCR-expressing cells could be over-represented by cDNA sequencing.

The sequenced template was cDNA made from the entire isolated RNA. TCRdb's copy holds only in-frame clones and misses some; the assay was immunoSEQ multiplex PCR. This sample carries around 240,000 clones, about a sixth of them seen once, and the ten largest clones take approximately 0.081%. Of note for this clone: Its target is not known.

On average, the one heparinised blood draw given by each donor was approximately 120 mL. Germline V gene lookup returns CDR1 SGHDN and CDR2 FVKESK. This CDR3 is 15 amino acids long. V shed 2 bases and J shed 4 bases, with 12 bases lying between them. The chain is built from TRBV14 and TRBJ1-3; maybe TRBD1 (5 bases). The material sequenced was naive CD4+ T cells from blood. This TCR came from a man aged 30 to 39 with type 1 diabetes. DNA of the CDR3: TGTGCCAGCAGCCAACAGGGCTGGTACGGAAACACCATATATTTT. This encodes CASSQQGWYGNTIYF.